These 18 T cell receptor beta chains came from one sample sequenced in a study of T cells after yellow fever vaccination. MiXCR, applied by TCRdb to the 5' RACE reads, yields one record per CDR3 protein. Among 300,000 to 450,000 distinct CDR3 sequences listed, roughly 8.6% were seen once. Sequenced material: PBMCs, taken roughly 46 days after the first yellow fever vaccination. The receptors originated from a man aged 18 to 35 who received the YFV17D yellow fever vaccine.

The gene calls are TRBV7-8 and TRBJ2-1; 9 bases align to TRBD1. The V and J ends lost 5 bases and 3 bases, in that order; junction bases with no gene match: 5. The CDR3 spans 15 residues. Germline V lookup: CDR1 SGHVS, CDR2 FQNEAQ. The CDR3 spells CASSVTGGLYNEQFF. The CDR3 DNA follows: TGTGCCAGCAGCGTGACAGGGGGACTCTACAATGAGCAGTTCTTC.

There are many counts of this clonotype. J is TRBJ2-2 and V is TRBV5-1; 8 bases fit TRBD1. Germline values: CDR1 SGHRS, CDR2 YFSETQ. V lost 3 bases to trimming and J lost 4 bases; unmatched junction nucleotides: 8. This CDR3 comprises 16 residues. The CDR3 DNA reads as TGCGCCAGCAGCTCCGGGGACAGGCGGGGCACCGGGGAGCTGTTTTTT. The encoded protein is CASSSGDRRGTGELFF. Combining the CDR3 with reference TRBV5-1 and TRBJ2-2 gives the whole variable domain KAGVTQTPRYLIKTRGQQVTLSCSPISGHRSVSWYQQTPGQGLQFLFEYFSETQRNKGNFPGRFSGRQFSNSRSEMNVSTLELGDSALYLCASSSGDRRGTGELFFGEGSRLTVL.

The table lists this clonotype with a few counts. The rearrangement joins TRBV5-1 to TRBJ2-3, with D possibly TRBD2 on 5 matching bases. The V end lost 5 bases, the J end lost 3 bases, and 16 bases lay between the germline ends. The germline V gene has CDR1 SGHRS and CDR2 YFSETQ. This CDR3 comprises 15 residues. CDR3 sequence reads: CASRRAPADTDTQYF. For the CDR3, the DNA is TGCGCCAGCAGGAGGGCCCCCGCGGATACAGATACGCAGTATTTT.

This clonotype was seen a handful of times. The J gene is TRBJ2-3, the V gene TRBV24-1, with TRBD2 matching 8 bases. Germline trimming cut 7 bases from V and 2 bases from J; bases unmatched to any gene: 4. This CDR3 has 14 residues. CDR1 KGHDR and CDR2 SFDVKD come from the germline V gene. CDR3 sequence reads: CATSSGGLTDTQYF. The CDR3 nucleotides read TGTGCCACCAGCTCGGGGGGGCTCACAGATACGCAGTATTTT.

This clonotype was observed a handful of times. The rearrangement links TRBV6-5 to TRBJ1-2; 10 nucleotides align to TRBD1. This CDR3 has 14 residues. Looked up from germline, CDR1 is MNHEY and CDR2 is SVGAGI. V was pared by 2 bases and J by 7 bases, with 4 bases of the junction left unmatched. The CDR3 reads CASSYDGQGGGYTF. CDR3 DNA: TGTGCCAGCAGTTACGACGGACAGGGGGGTGGCTACACCTTC.

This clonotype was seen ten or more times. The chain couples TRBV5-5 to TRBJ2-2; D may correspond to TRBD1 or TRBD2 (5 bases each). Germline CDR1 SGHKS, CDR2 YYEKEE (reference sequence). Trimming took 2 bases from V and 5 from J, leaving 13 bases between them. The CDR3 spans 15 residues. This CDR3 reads CASSFQGERTGELFF. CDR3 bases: TGTGCCAGCAGCTTTCAAGGGGAGCGGACCGGGGAGCTGTTTTTT.

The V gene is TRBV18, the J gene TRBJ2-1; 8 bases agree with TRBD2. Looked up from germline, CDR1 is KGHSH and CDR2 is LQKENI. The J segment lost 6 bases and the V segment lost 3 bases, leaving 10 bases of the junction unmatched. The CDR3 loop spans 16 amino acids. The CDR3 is CASSPQLGGGSNEQFF. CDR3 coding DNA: TGTGCCAGCTCACCCCAACTGGGCGGGGGGAGCAATGAGCAGTTCTTC.

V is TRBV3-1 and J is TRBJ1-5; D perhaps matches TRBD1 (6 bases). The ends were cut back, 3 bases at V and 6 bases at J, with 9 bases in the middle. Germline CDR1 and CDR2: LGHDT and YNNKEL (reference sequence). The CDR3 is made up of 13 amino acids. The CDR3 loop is CASSHYRAQPQHF. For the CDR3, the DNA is TGTGCCAGCAGCCATTACAGGGCTCAGCCCCAGCATTTT.

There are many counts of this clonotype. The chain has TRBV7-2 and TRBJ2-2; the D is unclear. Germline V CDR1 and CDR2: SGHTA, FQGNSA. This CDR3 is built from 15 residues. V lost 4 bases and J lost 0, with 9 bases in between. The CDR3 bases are TGTGCCAGCAGCTGGACGCTTACGAACACCGGGGAGCTGTTTTTT. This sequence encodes CASSWTLTNTGELFF.

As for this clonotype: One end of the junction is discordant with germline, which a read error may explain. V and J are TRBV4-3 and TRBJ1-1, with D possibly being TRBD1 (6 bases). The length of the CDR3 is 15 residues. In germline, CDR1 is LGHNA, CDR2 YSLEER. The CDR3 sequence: CASSQGGGRNPEAFF. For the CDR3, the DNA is TGCGCCAGCAGTCAAGGGGGGGGCCGTAACCCCGAAGCTTTCTTT.

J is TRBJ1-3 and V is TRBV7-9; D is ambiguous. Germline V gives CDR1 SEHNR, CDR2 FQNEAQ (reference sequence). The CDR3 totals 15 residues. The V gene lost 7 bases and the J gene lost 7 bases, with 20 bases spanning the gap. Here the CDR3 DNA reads TGTGCCAGCACTGACTCGGGAGATTGGAGGAACACCATATATTTT. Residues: CASTDSGDWRNTIYF.

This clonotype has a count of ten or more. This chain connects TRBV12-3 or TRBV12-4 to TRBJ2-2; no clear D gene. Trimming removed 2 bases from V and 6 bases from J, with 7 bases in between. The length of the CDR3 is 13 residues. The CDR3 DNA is TGTGCCAGCAGTTTATTATATTCCGGGGAGCTGTTTTTT. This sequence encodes CASSLLYSGELFF.

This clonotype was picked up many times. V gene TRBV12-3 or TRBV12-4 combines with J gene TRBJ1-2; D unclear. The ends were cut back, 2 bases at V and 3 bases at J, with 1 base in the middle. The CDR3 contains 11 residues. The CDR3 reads CASSLHYGYTF. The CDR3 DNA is TGTGCCAGCAGTTTACACTATGGCTACACCTTC.

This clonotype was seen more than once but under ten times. CDR3 coding DNA: TGTGCCAGCAGTTACGTCCGGAGCTCCTACAATGAGCAGTTCTTC. Its protein product is CASSYVRSSYNEQFF. V usage is TRBV6-5 and J usage is TRBJ2-1; no reliable D call. The germline V gene encodes CDR1 MNHEY and CDR2 SVGAGI. This CDR3 contains 15 residues. Trimming took off 2 bases at V and 0 bases at J, with 8 bases between the two ends.

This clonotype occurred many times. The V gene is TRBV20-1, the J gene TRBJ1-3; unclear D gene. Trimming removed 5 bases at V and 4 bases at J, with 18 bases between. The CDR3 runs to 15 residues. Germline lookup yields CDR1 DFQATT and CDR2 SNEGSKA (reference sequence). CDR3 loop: CSASSPEPVGNTIYF. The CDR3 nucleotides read TGCAGTGCTTCCTCACCCGAGCCAGTCGGAAACACCATATATTTT.

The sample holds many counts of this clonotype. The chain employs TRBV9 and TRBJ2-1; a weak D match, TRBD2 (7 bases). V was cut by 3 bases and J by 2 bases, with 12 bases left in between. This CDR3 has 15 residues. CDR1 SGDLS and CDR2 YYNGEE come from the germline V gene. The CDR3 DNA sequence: TGTGCCAGCAGCGAGGGGGGGGTCACCTACAATGAGCAGTTCTTC. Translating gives CASSEGGVTYNEQFF.

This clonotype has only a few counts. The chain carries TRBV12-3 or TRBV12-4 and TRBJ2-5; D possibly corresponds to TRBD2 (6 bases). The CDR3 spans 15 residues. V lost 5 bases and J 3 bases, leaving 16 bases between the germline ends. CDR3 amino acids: CASSPDWVAEETQYF. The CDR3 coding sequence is TGTGCCAGCAGTCCCGACTGGGTAGCGGAAGAGACCCAGTACTTC.

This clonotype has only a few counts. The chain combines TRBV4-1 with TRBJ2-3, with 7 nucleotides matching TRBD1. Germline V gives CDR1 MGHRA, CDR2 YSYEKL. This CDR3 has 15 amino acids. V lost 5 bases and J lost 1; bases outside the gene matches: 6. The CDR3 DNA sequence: TGCGCCAGCAGCAGTGTACAGGGGCGCACAGATACGCAGTATTTT. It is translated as CASSSVQGRTDTQYF.